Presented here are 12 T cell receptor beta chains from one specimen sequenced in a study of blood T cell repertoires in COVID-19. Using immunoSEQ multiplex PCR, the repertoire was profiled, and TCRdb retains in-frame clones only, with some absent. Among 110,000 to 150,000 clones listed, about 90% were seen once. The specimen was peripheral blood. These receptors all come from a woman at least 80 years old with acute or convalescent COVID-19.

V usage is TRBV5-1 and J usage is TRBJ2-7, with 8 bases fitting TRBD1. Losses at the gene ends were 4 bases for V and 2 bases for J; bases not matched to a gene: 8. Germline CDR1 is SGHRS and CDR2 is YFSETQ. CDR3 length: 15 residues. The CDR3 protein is CASSIGTGYTYEQYF. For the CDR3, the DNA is TGCGCCAGCAGCATAGGGACAGGTTATACCTACGAGCAGTACTTC.

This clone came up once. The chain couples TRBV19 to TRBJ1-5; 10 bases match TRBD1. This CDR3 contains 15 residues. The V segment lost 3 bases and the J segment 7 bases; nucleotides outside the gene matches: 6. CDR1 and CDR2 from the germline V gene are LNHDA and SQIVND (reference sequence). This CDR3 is CASSIFGQGGQPQHF. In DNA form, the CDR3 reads TGTGCCAGTAGTATCTTCGGACAGGGGGGCCAGCCCCAGCATTTT.

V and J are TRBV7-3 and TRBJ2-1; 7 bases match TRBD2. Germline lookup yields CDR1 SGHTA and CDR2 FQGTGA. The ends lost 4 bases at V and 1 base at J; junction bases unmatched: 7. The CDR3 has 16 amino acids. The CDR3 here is CASSSWTRGSYNEQFF. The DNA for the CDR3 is TGTGCCAGCAGCTCCTGGACTAGAGGGTCCTACAATGAGCAGTTCTTC.

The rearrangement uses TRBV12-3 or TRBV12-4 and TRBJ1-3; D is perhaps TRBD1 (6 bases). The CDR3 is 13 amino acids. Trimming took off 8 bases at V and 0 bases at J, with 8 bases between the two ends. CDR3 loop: CASGTYSGNTIYF. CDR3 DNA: TGTGCCAGCGGGACATACTCTGGAAACACCATATATTTT.

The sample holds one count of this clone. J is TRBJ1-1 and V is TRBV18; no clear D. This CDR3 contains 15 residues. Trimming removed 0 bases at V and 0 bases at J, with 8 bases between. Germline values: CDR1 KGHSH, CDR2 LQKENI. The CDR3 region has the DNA TGTGCCAGCTCACCACCGGGAGCGTTGAACACTGAAGCTTTCTTT. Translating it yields CASSPPGALNTEAFF.

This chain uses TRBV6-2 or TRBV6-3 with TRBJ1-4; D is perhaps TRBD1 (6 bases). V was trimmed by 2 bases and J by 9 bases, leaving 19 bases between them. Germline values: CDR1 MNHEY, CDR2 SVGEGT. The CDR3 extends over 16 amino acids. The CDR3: CASSYTHRDMSKKLFF. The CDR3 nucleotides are TGTGCCAGCAGTTACACCCACCGGGACATGTCTAAAAAACTGTTTTTT.

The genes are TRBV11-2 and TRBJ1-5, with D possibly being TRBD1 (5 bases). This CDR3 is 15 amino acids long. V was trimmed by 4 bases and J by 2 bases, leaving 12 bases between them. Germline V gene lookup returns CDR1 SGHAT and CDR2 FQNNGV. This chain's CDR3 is CASSSGGRGNQPQHF. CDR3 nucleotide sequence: TGTGCCAGCAGCTCGGGGGGTAGGGGCAATCAGCCCCAGCATTTT. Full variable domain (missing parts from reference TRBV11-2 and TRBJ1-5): EAGVAQSPRYKIIEKRQSVAFWCNPISGHATLYWYQQILGQGPKLLIQFQNNGVVDDSQLPKDRFSAERLKGVDSTLKIQPAKLEDSAVYLCASSSGGRGNQPQHFGDGTRLSIL.

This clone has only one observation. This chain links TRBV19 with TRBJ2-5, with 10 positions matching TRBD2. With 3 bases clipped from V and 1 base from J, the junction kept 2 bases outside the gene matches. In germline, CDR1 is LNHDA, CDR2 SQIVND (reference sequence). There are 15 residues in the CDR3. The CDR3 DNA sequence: TGTGCCAGTAGTATGGGACTAGCGACCCAAGAGACCCAGTACTTC. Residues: CASSMGLATQETQYF.

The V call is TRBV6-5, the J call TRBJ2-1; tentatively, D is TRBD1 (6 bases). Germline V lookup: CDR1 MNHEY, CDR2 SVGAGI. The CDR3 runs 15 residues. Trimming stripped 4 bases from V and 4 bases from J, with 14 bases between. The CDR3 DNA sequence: TGTGCCAGCAGTTCTCCCGACAGGTTTTACAATGAGCAGTTCTTC. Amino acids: CASSSPDRFYNEQFF.

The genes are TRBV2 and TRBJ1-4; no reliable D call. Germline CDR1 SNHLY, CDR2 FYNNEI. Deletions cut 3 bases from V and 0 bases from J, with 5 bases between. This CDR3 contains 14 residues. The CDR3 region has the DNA TGTGCCAGCAGTGAGAGGGCAACTAATGAAAAACTGTTTTTT. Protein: CASSERATNEKLFF.

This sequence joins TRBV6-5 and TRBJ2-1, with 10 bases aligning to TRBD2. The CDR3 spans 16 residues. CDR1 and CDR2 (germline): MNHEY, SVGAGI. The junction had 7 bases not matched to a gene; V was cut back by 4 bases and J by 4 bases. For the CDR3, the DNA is TGTGCCAGCAGTTTACTAAGCGGGGGGGTATACAATGAGCAGTTCTTC. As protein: CASSLLSGGVYNEQFF.

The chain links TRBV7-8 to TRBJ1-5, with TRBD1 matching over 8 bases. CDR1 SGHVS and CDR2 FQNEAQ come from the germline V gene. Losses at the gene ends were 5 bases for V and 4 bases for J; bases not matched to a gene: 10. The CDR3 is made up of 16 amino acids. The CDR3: CASSPGQGGLNQPQHF. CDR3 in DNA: TGTGCCAGCAGCCCCGGACAGGGAGGGCTTAATCAGCCCCAGCATTTT. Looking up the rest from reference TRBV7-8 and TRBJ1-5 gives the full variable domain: GAGVSQSPRYKVAKRGQDVALRCDPISGHVSLFWYQQALGQGPEFLTYFQNEAQLDKSGLPSDRFFAERPEGSVSTLKIQRTQQEDSAVYLCASSPGQGGLNQPQHFGDGTRLSIL.